This TCR beta chain was identified during a study of T-cell memory formation after mild COVID-19. The CDR3 loop spans 16 amino acids. After removal of 4 bases from V and 4 bases from J, the junction contained 6 bases not matched to a gene. CDR1 and CDR2 (germline): SGHRS, YFSETQ. TCRdb reprocessed the 5' RACE reads via MiXCR and lists one record per CDR3 protein. The table has about 290,000 distinct CDR3 sequences, about 20% seen once. J is TRBJ1-4 and V is TRBV5-1; TRBD1 aligns across 11 bases. The receptor was isolated from a young man who had mild COVID-19 (a few samples of this study predate the infection). Cell type and time point are not known. Sequencing was carried out using PBMCs or a T cell subset sorted from them (not recorded which). The CDR3 DNA reads as TGCGCCAGCAGCCGCGCCGGGACAGGGGGTAATGAAAAACTGTTTTTT. The encoded protein is CASSRAGTGGNEKLFF.